The T cell receptor (beta chain) under discussion was sequenced for a study of blood T cell repertoires in COVID-19. CDR3 length equals 15 residues. The V gene's germline CDR1 is MNHEY and CDR2 SMNVEV (reference sequence). Losses at the gene ends were 4 bases for V and 2 bases for J; bases not matched to a gene: 7. Sequenced by immunoSEQ multiplex PCR; TCRdb stores in-frame clones only, minus some. The sample lists 150,000 to 200,000 clones, around 83% occurring once. This rearrangement joins TRBV27 to TRBJ2-7, with 8 bases fitting TRBD1. Sequencing input: peripheral blood. The receptor comes from a man between 65 and 85 years old who had recovered from COVID-19. CDR3 in DNA: TGTGCCAGCAGTTCCAGGGGGCACTTAACCTACGAGCAGTACTTC. Its protein product is CASSSRGHLTYEQYF.